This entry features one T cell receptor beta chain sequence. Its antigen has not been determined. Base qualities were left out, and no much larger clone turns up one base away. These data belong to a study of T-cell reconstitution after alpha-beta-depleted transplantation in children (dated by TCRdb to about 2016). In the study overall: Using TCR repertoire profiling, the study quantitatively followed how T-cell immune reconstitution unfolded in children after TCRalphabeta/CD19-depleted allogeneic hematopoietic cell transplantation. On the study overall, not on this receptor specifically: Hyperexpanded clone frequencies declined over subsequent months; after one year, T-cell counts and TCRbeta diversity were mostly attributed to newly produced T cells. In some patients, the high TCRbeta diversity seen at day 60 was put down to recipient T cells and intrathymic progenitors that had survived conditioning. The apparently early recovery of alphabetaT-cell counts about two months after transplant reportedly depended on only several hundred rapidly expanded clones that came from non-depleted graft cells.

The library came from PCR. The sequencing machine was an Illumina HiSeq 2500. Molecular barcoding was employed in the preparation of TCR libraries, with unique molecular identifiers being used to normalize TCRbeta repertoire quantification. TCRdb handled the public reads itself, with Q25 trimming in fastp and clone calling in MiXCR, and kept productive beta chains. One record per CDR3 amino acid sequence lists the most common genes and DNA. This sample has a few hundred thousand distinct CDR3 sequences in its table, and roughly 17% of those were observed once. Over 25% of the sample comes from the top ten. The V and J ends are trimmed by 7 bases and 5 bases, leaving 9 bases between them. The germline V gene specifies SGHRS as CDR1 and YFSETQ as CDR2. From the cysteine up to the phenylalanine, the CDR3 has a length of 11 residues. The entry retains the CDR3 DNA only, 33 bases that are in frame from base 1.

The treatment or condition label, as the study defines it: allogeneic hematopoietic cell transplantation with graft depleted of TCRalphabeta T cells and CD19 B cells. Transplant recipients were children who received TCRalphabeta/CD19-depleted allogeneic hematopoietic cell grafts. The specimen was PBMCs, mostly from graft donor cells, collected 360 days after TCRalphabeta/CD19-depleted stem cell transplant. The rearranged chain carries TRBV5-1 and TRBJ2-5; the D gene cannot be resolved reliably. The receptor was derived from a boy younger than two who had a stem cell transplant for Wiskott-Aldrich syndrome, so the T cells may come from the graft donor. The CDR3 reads CASSEMETQYF. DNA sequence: TGCGCCAGCTCCGAGATGGAGACCCAGTACTTC.